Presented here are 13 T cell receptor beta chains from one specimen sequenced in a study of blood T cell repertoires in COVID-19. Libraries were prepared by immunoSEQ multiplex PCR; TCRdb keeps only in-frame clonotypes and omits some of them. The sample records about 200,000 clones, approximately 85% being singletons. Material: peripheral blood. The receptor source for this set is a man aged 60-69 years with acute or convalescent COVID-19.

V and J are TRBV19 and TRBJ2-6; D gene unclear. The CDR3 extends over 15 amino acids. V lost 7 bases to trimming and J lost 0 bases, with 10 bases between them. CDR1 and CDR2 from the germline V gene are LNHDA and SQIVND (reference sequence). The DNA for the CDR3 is TGTGCCAGTACTGGGCCTTACTCTGGGGCCAACGTCCTGACTTTC. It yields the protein CASTGPYSGANVLTF. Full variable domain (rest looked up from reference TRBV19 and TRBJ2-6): DGGITQSPKYLFRKEGQNVTLSCEQNLNHDAMYWYRQDPGQGLRLIYYSQIVNDFQKGDIAEGYSVSREKKESFPLTVTSAQKNPTAFYLCASTGPYSGANVLTFGAGSRLTVL.

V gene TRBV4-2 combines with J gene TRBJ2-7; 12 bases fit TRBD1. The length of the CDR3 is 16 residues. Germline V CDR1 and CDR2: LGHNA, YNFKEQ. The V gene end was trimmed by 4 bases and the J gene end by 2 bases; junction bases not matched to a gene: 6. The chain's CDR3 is CASSRMGQGAAYEQYF. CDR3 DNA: TGTGCCAGCAGCCGGATGGGACAGGGGGCCGCCTACGAGCAGTACTTC.

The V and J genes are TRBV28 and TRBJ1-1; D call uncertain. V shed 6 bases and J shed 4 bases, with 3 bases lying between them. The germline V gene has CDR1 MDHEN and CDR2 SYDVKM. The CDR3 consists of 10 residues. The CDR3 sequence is CASSRTEAFF. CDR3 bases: TGTGCCAGCAGCCGCACTGAAGCTTTCTTT.

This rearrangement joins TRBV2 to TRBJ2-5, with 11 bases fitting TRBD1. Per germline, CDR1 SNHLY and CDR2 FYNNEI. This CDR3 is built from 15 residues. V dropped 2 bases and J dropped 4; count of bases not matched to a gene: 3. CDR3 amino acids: CASSEPGQGVETQYF. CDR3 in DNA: TGTGCCAGCAGTGAACCGGGACAGGGGGTAGAGACCCAGTACTTC.

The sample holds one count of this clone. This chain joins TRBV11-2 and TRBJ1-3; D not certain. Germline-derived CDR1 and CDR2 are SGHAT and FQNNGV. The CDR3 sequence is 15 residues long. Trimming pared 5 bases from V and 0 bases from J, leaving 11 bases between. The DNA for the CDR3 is TGTGCCAGCAGCCCAGTGCGGGTCTCTGGAAACACCATATATTTT. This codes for CASSPVRVSGNTIYF.

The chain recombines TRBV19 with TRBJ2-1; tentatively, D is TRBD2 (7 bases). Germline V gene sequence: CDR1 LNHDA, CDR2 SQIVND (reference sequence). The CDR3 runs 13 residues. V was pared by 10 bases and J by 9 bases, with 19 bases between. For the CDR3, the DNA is TGTGCCACCGCGGGGGCCCCGTTAAGTGAGCAGTTCTTC. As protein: CATAGAPLSEQFF. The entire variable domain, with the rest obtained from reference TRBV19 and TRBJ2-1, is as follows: DGGITQSPKYLFRKEGQNVTLSCEQNLNHDAMYWYRQDPGQGLRLIYYSQIVNDFQKGDIAEGYSVSREKKESFPLTVTSAQKNPTAFYLCATAGAPLSEQFFGPGTRLTVL.

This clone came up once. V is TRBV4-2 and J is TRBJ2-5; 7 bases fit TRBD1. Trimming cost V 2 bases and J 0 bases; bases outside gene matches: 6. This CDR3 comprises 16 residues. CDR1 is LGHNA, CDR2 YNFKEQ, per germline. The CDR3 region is CASSQQPGQNQETQYF. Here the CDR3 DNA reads TGTGCCAGCAGCCAACAGCCGGGACAGAACCAAGAGACCCAGTACTTC.

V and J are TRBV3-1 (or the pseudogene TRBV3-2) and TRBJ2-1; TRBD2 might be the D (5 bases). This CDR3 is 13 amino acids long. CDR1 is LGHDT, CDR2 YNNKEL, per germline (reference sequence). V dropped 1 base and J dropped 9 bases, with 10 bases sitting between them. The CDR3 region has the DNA TGTGCCAGCAGCCAAGCCTCTAGCCTTGAGCAGTTCTTC. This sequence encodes CASSQASSLEQFF.

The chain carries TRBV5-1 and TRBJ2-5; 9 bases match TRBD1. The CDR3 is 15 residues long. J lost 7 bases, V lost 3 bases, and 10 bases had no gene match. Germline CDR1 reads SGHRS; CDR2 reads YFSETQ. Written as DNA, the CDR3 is TGCGCCAGCAGCTCGGGACAGGGCGAGGGGGTGACCCAGTACTTC. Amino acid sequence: CASSSGQGEGVTQYF.

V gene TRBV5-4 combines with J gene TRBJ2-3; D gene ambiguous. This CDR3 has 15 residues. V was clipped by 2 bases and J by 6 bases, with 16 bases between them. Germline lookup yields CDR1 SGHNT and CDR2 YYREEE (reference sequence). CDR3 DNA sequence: TGTGCCAGCAGCTTTGGTCCCTCCACTATGGATACGCAGTATTTT. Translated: CASSFGPSTMDTQYF.

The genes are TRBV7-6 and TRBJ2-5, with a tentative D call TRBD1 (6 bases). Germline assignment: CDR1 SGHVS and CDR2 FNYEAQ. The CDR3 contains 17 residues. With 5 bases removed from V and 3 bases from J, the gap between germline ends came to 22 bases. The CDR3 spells CASSLRQARELEETQYF. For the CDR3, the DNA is TGTGCCAGCAGCCTCAGACAGGCCCGGGAACTTGAAGAGACCCAGTACTTC.

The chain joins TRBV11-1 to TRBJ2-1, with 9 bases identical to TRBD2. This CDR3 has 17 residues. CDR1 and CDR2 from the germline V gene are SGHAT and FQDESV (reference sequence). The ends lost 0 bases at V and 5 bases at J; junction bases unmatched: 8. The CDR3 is CASSLARGTSRDNEQFF. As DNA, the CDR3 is TGTGCCAGCAGCTTAGCGAGGGGGACTAGCAGAGACAATGAGCAGTTCTTC.

CDR3 sequence: CATSNRGSSGTDTQYF. The DNA for the CDR3 is TGTGCCACCAGCAACCGGGGGTCTAGCGGCACAGATACGCAGTATTTT. This sequence joins TRBV15 and TRBJ2-3, with D maybe TRBD2 (6 bases). Looked up from germline, CDR1 is LNHNV and CDR2 is YYDKDF (reference sequence). The length of the CDR3 is 16 residues. V was pared by 4 bases and J by 1 base, with 15 bases between.